These T cell receptor beta chains were read from a single sample in a study of beta chain features in type 1 diabetes. The table came from immunoSEQ multiplex PCR; TCRdb's copy has only in-frame clones and leaves some out. Of 15,000 or so clones in the sample, roughly 67% are singletons; the top ten hold about 0.57%. The sequenced sample consisted of stem cell memory CD4+ T cells from blood. The receptors were gathered from a woman in her late teens or twenties with type 1 diabetes. CDR3s include the opening cysteine and the closing phenylalanine or tryptophan. The order of the fields is J gene, CDR3 length, clone size, D gene, V gene, CDR3 DNA, CDR3 protein. D genes are given only for firm matches. Not all rows give a size; the values are once, few, many and, for expanded clones, a class.

TRBJ2-7 | 15 | few | . | TRBV4-2 | TGTGCCAGCAGCCAAGGGGGACTCACCACCTACGAGCAGTACTTC | CASSQGGLTTYEQYF
TRBJ1-2 | 15 | . | . | TRBV4-1 | TGCGCCAGCAGCCAGGAAACAGTTTCACCTTTAGGCTACACCTTC | CASSQETVSPLGYTF
TRBJ1-2 | 15 | . | . | TRBV5-1 | TGCGCCAGCAGCTTGGACTTCTGGGGCCCCTATGGCTACACCTTC | CASSLDFWGPYGYTF
TRBJ2-3 | 18 | . | TRBD2 | TRBV7-6 | TGTGCCAGCAGCCTCCTGCCGACTAGCCGAACGGGCACAGATACGCAGTATTTT | CASSLLPTSRTGTDTQYF
TRBJ2-2 | 14 | . | . | TRBV7-2 | TGTGCCAGCGGGACCGGGACAAGAACCGGGGAGCTGTTTTTT | CASGTGTRTGELFF
TRBJ2-7 | 15 | . | . | TRBV5-4 | TGTGCCAGCAGCTTGGGGGGCGGCAACTCCTACGAGCAGTACTTC | CASSLGGGNSYEQYF
TRBJ2-1 | 13 | few | . | TRBV19 | TGTGCCAGCACGCCCCCGGGGAAAAATGAGCAGTTCTTC | CASTPPGKNEQFF
TRBJ1-5 | 14 | . | . | TRBV7-2 | TGTGCCAGCAGCCCTAACAGGGGCAATCAGCCCCAGCATTTT | CASSPNRGNQPQHF
TRBJ2-6 | 15 | . | . | TRBV6-7 | TGTGCCAGCATTTTCAGGGGCCCTGGGGCCAACGTCCTGACTTTC | CASIFRGPGANVLTF
TRBJ1-2 | 14 | . | TRBD1 | TRBV13 | TGTGCCAGCAGCTTATGGGGACAGGGGTATGGCTACACCTTC | CASSLWGQGYGYTF
TRBJ2-7 | 13 | few | TRBD1 | TRBV6-1 | TGTGCCAGCGGCGGGACAGGGCCCTACGAGCAGTACTTC | CASGGTGPYEQYF
TRBJ1-1 | 13 | . | . | TRBV5-1 | TGCGCCAGCAGCCCGGTCGGGGGCACTGAAGCTTTCTTT | CASSPVGGTEAFF
TRBJ1-5 | 15 | . | TRBD1 | TRBV19 | TGTGCCAGTAGACCGGGACAGGGCCTAAGAGGGCCCCAGCATTTT | CASRPGQGLRGPQHF
TRBJ2-4 | 17 | . | TRBD2 | TRBV23-1 | TGCGCCAGCAGTCAATCGTGGGGGGGGTTAGTCAAAAACATTCAGTACTTC | CASSQSWGGLVKNIQYF
TRBJ1-2 | 15 | once | . | TRBV6-5 | TGTGCCAGCAGTGGTAGGGAGGGAGGGGAATATGGCTACACCTTC | CASSGREGGEYGYTF
TRBJ1-5 | 15 | . | TRBD1 | TRBV18 | TGTGCCAGCTCCCGGACAGGGGGCGGAAATCAGCCCCAGCATTTT | CASSRTGGGNQPQHF
TRBJ2-3 | 18 | . | . | TRBV4-1 | TGCGCCAGCAGCCAAGTCCTGATCCGGGCTCGGCGGGCAGATACGCAGTATTTT | CASSQVLIRARRADTQYF
TRBJ1-2 | 14 | . | . | TRBV28 | TGTGCCAGCAGTCAGACACCTTCTAACTATGGCTACACCTTC | CASSQTPSNYGYTF
TRBJ2-5 | 17 | . | TRBD2 | TRBV7-2 | TGTGCCAGCAGCCCACCCCGGAGCGGGGGTGCCTCGGGGACCCAGTACTTC | CASSPPRSGGASGTQYF
TRBJ1-5 | 13 | . | . | TRBV19 | TGTGCCAGTACCGCTTCCAACTGGCAGCCCCAGCATTTT | CASTASNWQPQHF
TRBJ2-2 | 14 | . | . | TRBV12-5 | TGTGCTAGTGGTTTGGAGTCGGGTTACGGGGAGCTGTTTTTT | CASGLESGYGELFF
TRBJ2-7 | 12 | . | . | TRBV6-1 | TGTGCCAGCAGGCCGCCCTTGCGAGAGCAGTACTTC | CASRPPLREQYF
TRBJ2-6 | 15 | . | . | TRBV7-9 | TGTGCCAGCAGCTTAGGAGGCGCTGGGGCCAACGTCCTGACTTTC | CASSLGGAGANVLTF
TRBJ1-5 | 12 | few | . | TRBV2 | TGTGCCAGCAGGGTCCAGGGTCAGCCCCAGCATTTT | CASRVQGQPQHF
TRBJ2-7 | 12 | few | . | TRBV21-1 | TGTTCCGGGGAGCGGGCCTCCTACGAGCAGTACTTC | CSGERASYEQYF
TRBJ2-1 | 15 | . | . | TRBV5-1 | TGCGCCAGCAGCTTGGGAAGGGGGGGGCGTAATGAGCAGTTCTTC | CASSLGRGGRNEQFF
TRBJ2-7 | 14 | . | TRBD1 | TRBV25-1 | TGTGCCAGCAGTGGACAGGGGATAACCTACGAGCAGTACTTC | CASSGQGITYEQYF
TRBJ2-2 | 14 | . | . | TRBV11-2 | TGTGCCAGCAGCGCCACAGGGACCACCGGGGAGCTGTTTTTT | CASSATGTTGELFF
TRBJ2-5 | 14 | . | TRBD1 | TRBV25-1 | TGTGCCAGCAGTGATCGGACAGGGCTAGAGACCCAGTACTTC | CASSDRTGLETQYF
TRBJ2-7 | 15 | few | TRBD2 | TRBV7-2 | TGTGCCAGCACTCAAGGAACGGGAGGGTCCTACGAGCAGTACTTC | CASTQGTGGSYEQYF
TRBJ2-1 | 18 | few | TRBD2 | TRBV18 | TGTGCCAGCTCACTCATCAGCGGGCTAGCGGCAAGCTACAATGAGCAGTTCTTC | CASSLISGLAASYNEQFF
TRBJ2-3 | 24 | . | TRBD2 | TRBV4-2 | TGTGCCAGCAGCCAACCGGGACTAGCTTCGGGAGGAGGCATTCGCCTATCCGAAACAGATACGCAGTATTTT | CASSQPGLASGGGIRLSETDTQYF
TRBJ2-2 | 15 | . | . | TRBV18 | TGTGCCAGCTCCACCGGAGTAGTGTCGCCCGGGGAGCTGTTTTTT | CASSTGVVSPGELFF
TRBJ1-5 | 15 | . | TRBD1 | TRBV28 | TGTGCCAGCAGTTCGGGACAGGGGGGGAATCAGCCCCAGCATTTT | CASSSGQGGNQPQHF
TRBJ1-2 | 14 | . | TRBD1 | TRBV7-2 | TGTGCCAGCAGCTATCCGACAGGGATCTATGGCTACACCTTC | CASSYPTGIYGYTF
TRBJ1-5 | 15 | . | . | TRBV6-5 | TGTGCCAGCAGTTACTCGTATCGGGGCAATCAGCCCCAGCATTTT | CASSYSYRGNQPQHF
TRBJ1-5 | 15 | few | TRBD1 | TRBV28 | TGTGCCAGCAGTCGGGTGGACAGGGACAGACAGCCCCAGCATTTT | CASSRVDRDRQPQHF
TRBJ1-4 | 17 | . | . | TRBV7-9 | TGTGCCAGCAGCCCTCGACAGGCAGTGTCATCTAATGAAAAACTGTTTTTT | CASSPRQAVSSNEKLFF